This passage covers 26 T cell receptor beta chains from one sample sequenced in a study of cytomegalovirus exposure and HLA in healthy donors. Primers: 60 Vbeta forward and 13 Jbeta reverse. Generated by immunoSEQ multiplex PCR, the TCRdb table keeps only in-frame clones and is missing some. The sample records 150,000 to 200,000 clones, 82% being singletons. The sequenced material came from PBMCs. Receptors originate from a woman aged 50 to 65 in good health and CMV-seronegative.

The chain carries TRBV19 and TRBJ2-1; TRBD1 matches 7 bases. V shed 3 bases and J 5 bases; nucleotides not matched to a gene: 7. Germline CDR1 and CDR2: LNHDA and SQIVND (reference sequence). The CDR3 length is 15 residues. In DNA, the CDR3 is TGTGCCAGTAGTATCACCGGGACAGCAAACAATGAGCAGTTCTTC. Protein product: CASSITGTANNEQFF. Supplemented by reference TRBV19 and TRBJ2-1, the full variable domain reads DGGITQSPKYLFRKEGQNVTLSCEQNLNHDAMYWYRQDPGQGLRLIYYSQIVNDFQKGDIAEGYSVSREKKESFPLTVTSAQKNPTAFYLCASSITGTANNEQFFGPGTRLTVL.

A few counts support this clone. The V call is TRBV30, the J call TRBJ1-3; D is uncertain. This CDR3 region has 13 residues. Germline CDR1 GTSNPN, CDR2 SVGIG (reference sequence). V was shortened by 3 bases and J by 0 bases, with 6 bases between the two germline ends. CDR3 sequence: CAWRSFSGNTIYF. CDR3 coding DNA: TGTGCCTGGAGGAGCTTCTCTGGAAACACCATATATTTT. The variable domain in full, with the rest retrieved from reference TRBV30 and TRBJ1-3, is SQTIHQWPATLVQPVGSPLSLECTVEGTSNPNLYWYRQAAGRGLQLLFYSVGIGQISSEVPQNLSASRPQDRQFILSSKKLLLSDSGFYLCAWRSFSGNTIYFGEGSWLTVV.

The rearrangement uses TRBV5-6 and TRBJ1-6, with a tentative D call TRBD1 (5 bases). Trimming shortened V by 2 bases and J by 5 bases, and 8 bases separated the two germline ends. CDR1 SGHDT and CDR2 YYEEEE come from the germline V gene. The CDR3 has 14 residues. In DNA form, the CDR3 reads TGTGCCAGCAGCTTCGGGGGGAATAATTCACCCCTCCACTTT. This encodes CASSFGGNNSPLHF.

This clone was seen only once. The V call is TRBV11-2, the J call TRBJ2-1, with 11 bases matching TRBD2. Germline loops: CDR1 SGHAT, CDR2 FQNNGV. The V gene end was trimmed by 3 bases and the J gene end by 5 bases; junction bases not matched to a gene: 3. The CDR3 length is 15 residues. Here the CDR3 DNA reads TGTGCCAGCAGCTTGAAACTAGCGGGAGACAATGAGCAGTTCTTC. It codes for CASSLKLAGDNEQFF.

The genes are TRBV7-2 and TRBJ2-4; 9 bases match TRBD2. V gave up 8 bases and J gave up 15 bases; unmatched junction bases: 14. The CDR3 is 13 residues long. Germline V gene lookup returns CDR1 SGHTA and CDR2 FQGNSA. The CDR3 DNA is TGTGCCAGCGGGGAAAGGGATGCGGGGGGGCGGTACTTC. This encodes CASGERDAGGRYF.

This chain uses TRBV29-1 with TRBJ1-2; D possibly corresponds to TRBD1 (5 bases). V was clipped by 0 bases and J by 4 bases, with 21 bases between them. This CDR3 has 17 amino acids. Germline V gives CDR1 SQVTM, CDR2 ANQGSEA. In DNA form, the CDR3 reads TGCAGCGTTGAAGATTATCGGAAGGGGCCGGGTCGCTATGGCTACACCTTC. This translates into CSVEDYRKGPGRYGYTF.

This CDR3 is CSVRVFSGNTIYF. The CDR3 nucleotides read TGCAGCGTCAGGGTTTTCTCTGGAAACACCATATATTTT. The chain recombines TRBV29-1 with TRBJ1-3; perhaps TRBD1 as D (5 bases). The CDR3 sequence is 13 residues long. CDR1 and CDR2 from the germline V gene are SQVTM and ANQGSEA. V lost 6 bases and J lost 0, with 9 bases in between.

This clone turned up a few times. J is TRBJ2-2 and V is TRBV30, with D possibly TRBD2 on 5 matching bases. Trimming removed 3 bases from V and 4 bases from J, with 6 bases in between. The germline V gene has CDR1 GTSNPN and CDR2 SVGIG (reference sequence). The CDR3 is 12 residues long. CDR3: CAWRRVTGELFF. CDR3 DNA sequence: TGTGCCTGGAGGAGGGTCACCGGGGAGCTGTTTTTT.

This sequence joins TRBV7-9 and TRBJ2-7; possible D gene TRBD1, 5 bases. Germline lookup yields CDR1 SEHNR and CDR2 FQNEAQ (reference sequence). Deletions cut 2 bases from V and 3 bases from J, with 11 bases between. This CDR3 has 14 amino acids. CDR3 sequence reads: CASSLWTLDYEQYF. The CDR3 region has the DNA TGTGCCAGCAGCTTATGGACACTTGACTACGAGCAGTACTTC. The full variable domain, completed using reference TRBV7-9 and TRBJ2-7, is DTGVSQNPRHKITKRGQNVTFRCDPISEHNRLYWYRQTLGQGPEFLTYFQNEAQLEKSRLLSDRFSAERPKGSFSTLEIQRTEQGDSAMYLCASSLWTLDYEQYFGPGTRLTVT.

A single count supports this clone. V usage is TRBV19 and J usage is TRBJ1-1; 8 bases agree with TRBD1. V gave up 8 bases and J gave up 0 bases; unmatched junction bases: 11. Germline V gene lookup returns CDR1 LNHDA and CDR2 SQIVND (reference sequence). The CDR3 is made up of 16 amino acids. CDR3 residues: CASQRQGNPVNTEAFF. The CDR3 nucleotides read TGTGCCAGTCAACGACAGGGGAACCCCGTGAACACTGAAGCTTTCTTT.

This clone has only one observation. The J gene is TRBJ2-7, the V gene TRBV7-6; 7 bases match TRBD2. This CDR3 comprises 15 residues. The V gene end was trimmed by 1 base and the J gene end by 5 bases; junction bases not matched to a gene: 8. The germline V gene has CDR1 SGHVS and CDR2 FNYEAQ. The DNA of the CDR3 is TGTGCCAGCAGCTTAGGGGTAGCGGGCTACAACGAGCAGTACTTC. Residues: CASSLGVAGYNEQYF. The full variable domain, in which reference TRBV7-6 and TRBJ2-7 provide the parts outside the CDR3, is GAGVSQSPRYKVTKRGQDVALRCDPISGHVSLYWYRQALGQGPEFLTYFNYEAQQDKSGLPNDRFSAERPEGSISTLTIQRTEQRDSAMYRCASSLGVAGYNEQYFGPGTRLTVT.

The chain recombines TRBV2 with TRBJ2-3, with TRBD1 matching over 8 bases. The V and J ends lost 11 bases and 4 bases, in that order; junction bases with no gene match: 5. In germline, CDR1 is SNHLY, CDR2 FYNNEI. CDR3 length: 12 residues. The CDR3 protein is CAGRDRPDTQYF. The CDR3 DNA is TGTGCCGGCCGGGACAGGCCAGATACGCAGTATTTT. Using reference TRBV2 and TRBJ2-3 for the parts outside the CDR3, the full variable domain is EPEVTQTPSHQVTQMGQEVILRCVPISNHLYFYWYRQILGQKVEFLVSFYNNEISEKSEIFDDQFSVERPDGSNFTLKIRSTKLEDSAMYFCAGRDRPDTQYFGPGTRLTVL.

This clone was found a few times. CDR3 amino acids: CASSQARNTEAFF. DNA of the CDR3: TGTGCCAGCAGCCAAGCCCGGAACACTGAAGCTTTCTTT. V and J are TRBV4-2 and TRBJ1-1; D is unresolved. The germline gives CDR1 LGHNA, CDR2 YNFKEQ. Trimming stripped 1 base from V and 1 base from J, with 4 bases between. The CDR3 is 13 residues long.

This chain links TRBV5-1 with TRBJ1-1, with a weak D call TRBD1 (6 bases). CDR1 SGHRS and CDR2 YFSETQ come from the germline V gene. V lost 0 bases to trimming and J lost 2 bases, with 11 bases between them. CDR3 length equals 15 residues. The CDR3 nucleotides are TGCGCCAGCAGCTTGGGCGGGGGCTCCAACACTGAAGCTTTCTTT. Its protein product is CASSLGGGSNTEAFF.

The chain uses TRBV5-1 and TRBJ2-5; 8 bases agree with TRBD1. The CDR3 length is 15 residues. Germline-derived CDR1 and CDR2 are SGHRS and YFSETQ. The J segment lost 5 bases and the V segment lost 7 bases, leaving 13 bases of the junction unmatched. CDR3 sequence: CASGGDPGGAETQYF. The CDR3 region has the DNA TGCGCCAGCGGAGGGGATCCAGGGGGCGCGGAGACCCAGTACTTC.

The rearrangement uses TRBV28 and TRBJ1-3, with 8 bases aligning to TRBD1. The CDR3 runs 14 residues. V lost 7 bases and J lost 4; bases outside the gene matches: 6. From germline, CDR1 is MDHEN and CDR2 SYDVKM. CDR3 sequence reads: CASTSRGRGNTIYF. The CDR3 nucleotides read TGTGCCAGCACATCCAGGGGGCGAGGAAACACCATATATTTT.

The rearrangement links TRBV2 to TRBJ2-7; the D gene is possibly TRBD1 (6 bases). Germline assignment: CDR1 SNHLY and CDR2 FYNNEI. V was pared by 6 bases and J by 3 bases, with 12 bases between. This CDR3 contains 13 residues. The CDR3 sequence: CASSGQGNYEQYF. The CDR3 nucleotides read TGTGCCAGCAGCGGCCAGGGGAACTACGAGCAGTACTTC.

V is TRBV6-5 and J is TRBJ2-1, with a tentative D call TRBD2 (5 bases). Germline CDR1 and CDR2: MNHEY and SVGAGI. The V end was cut by 8 bases, the J end by 3 bases, with 14 bases between. The CDR3 length is 14 residues. CDR3 nucleotide sequence: TGTGCCAGCCTCCCAAGCGGCAGCTACAATGAGCAGTTCTTC. It yields the protein CASLPSGSYNEQFF.

J is TRBJ1-2 and V is TRBV5-6; 7 nucleotides match TRBD1. This CDR3 contains 13 residues. From germline, CDR1 is SGHDT and CDR2 YYEEEE. J was trimmed by 8 bases and V by 4 bases; bases with no gene match: 8. The CDR3: CASSRGTETGYTF. CDR3 in DNA: TGTGCCAGCAGCCGAGGGACAGAGACGGGCTACACCTTC.

V usage is TRBV6-1 and J usage is TRBJ2-1, with D possibly TRBD2 on 6 matching bases. Germline CDR1 reads MNHNS; CDR2 reads SASEGT. V was clipped by 8 bases and J by 4 bases, with 6 bases between them. CDR3 length: 11 amino acids. This CDR3 reads CASGGYNEQFF. CDR3 nucleotides: TGTGCCAGCGGGGGGTACAATGAGCAGTTCTTC.

This chain joins TRBV5-4 and TRBJ2-3; 8 bases agree with TRBD1. Germline CDR1 reads SGHNT; CDR2 reads YYREEE (reference sequence). V dropped 0 bases and J dropped 2; count of bases not matched to a gene: 2. The CDR3 covers 15 residues. The CDR3 nucleotides are TGTGCCAGCAGCTTGGACAGGGGGACCACAGATACGCAGTATTTT. Translated, it gives CASSLDRGTTDTQYF.

This rearrangement joins TRBV27 to TRBJ2-1, with D possibly matching TRBD1 (6 bases). The CDR3 consists of 13 residues. Trimming took off 6 bases at V and 5 bases at J, with 11 bases between the two ends. Germline V CDR1 and CDR2: MNHEY, SMNVEV (reference sequence). The CDR3: CASSLGQNNEQFF. The CDR3, as DNA: TGTGCCAGCAGCCTTGGACAGAACAATGAGCAGTTCTTC.

The CDR3 protein is CASSPKAEADTQYF. The CDR3 DNA follows: TGCGCCAGCAGCCCCAAAGCAGAGGCAGATACGCAGTATTTT. The chain links TRBV5-1 to TRBJ2-3; D remains ambiguous. CDR3 length equals 14 residues. Germline assignment: CDR1 SGHRS and CDR2 YFSETQ. V lost 4 bases, J lost 4 bases, and 13 bases lay in between.

The chain's CDR3 is CASRRTGGATGVEKLFF. For the CDR3, the DNA is TGCGCCAGCAGGCGGACAGGGGGCGCAACGGGGGTTGAAAAACTGTTTTTT. V is TRBV4-1 and J is TRBJ1-4, with 11 bases that match TRBD1. The CDR3 spans 17 residues. The V gene's germline CDR1 is MGHRA and CDR2 YSYEKL. The J segment lost 7 bases and the V segment lost 6 bases, leaving 13 bases of the junction unmatched.

This chain connects TRBV5-1 to TRBJ2-1; 8 bases agree with TRBD2. V gave up 0 bases and J gave up 4 bases; unmatched junction bases: 3. Germline V CDR1 and CDR2: SGHRS, YFSETQ. This CDR3 comprises 15 residues. The CDR3 DNA reads TGCGCCAGCAGCTTGGCGCGCGGGGGGTACAATGAGCAGTTCTTC. This gives the protein CASSLARGGYNEQFF.

This clone was detected only once. The chain links TRBV27 to TRBJ2-3, with 10 positions matching TRBD2. Germline V gene sequence: CDR1 MNHEY, CDR2 SMNVEV (reference sequence). This CDR3 is built from 16 residues. The CDR3 DNA sequence: TGTACAACGGAGCCTAGCGGGGGAGGTAGCACAGATACGCAGTATTTT. Amino acids: CTTEPSGGGSTDTQYF.